This TCR beta chain appears in the sequencing data of a study of shared clonotypes between healthy human individuals. Produced via immunoSEQ multiplex PCR; TCRdb's table is partial and in-frame only. The sample has 800,000 to 1,200,000 clones; about four fifths are singletons. In germline, CDR1 is SGHRS, CDR2 YFSETQ. The CDR3 is made up of 17 amino acids. V was trimmed by 2 bases and J by 0 bases, leaving 15 bases between them. The sample taken for sequencing was memory CD4+ T cells from PBMCs. Subset described: CD45RA-negative fraction. This TCR derives from a man aged 18 to 29 in good health. Some clones in this sample may be carry-over from other donors' samples. The genes are TRBV5-1 and TRBJ2-1; D might be TRBD2 (5 bases). The CDR3 DNA is TGCGCCAGCAGCTTCGGATCAGCGGACCCCTCCTACAATGAGCAGTTCTTC. This encodes CASSFGSADPSYNEQFF. The full variable domain, with the rest looked up from reference TRBV5-1 and TRBJ2-1, is KAGVTQTPRYLIKTRGQQVTLSCSPISGHRSVSWYQQTPGQGLQFLFEYFSETQRNKGNFPGRFSGRQFSNSRSEMNVSTLELGDSALYLCASSFGSADPSYNEQFFGPGTRLTVL.